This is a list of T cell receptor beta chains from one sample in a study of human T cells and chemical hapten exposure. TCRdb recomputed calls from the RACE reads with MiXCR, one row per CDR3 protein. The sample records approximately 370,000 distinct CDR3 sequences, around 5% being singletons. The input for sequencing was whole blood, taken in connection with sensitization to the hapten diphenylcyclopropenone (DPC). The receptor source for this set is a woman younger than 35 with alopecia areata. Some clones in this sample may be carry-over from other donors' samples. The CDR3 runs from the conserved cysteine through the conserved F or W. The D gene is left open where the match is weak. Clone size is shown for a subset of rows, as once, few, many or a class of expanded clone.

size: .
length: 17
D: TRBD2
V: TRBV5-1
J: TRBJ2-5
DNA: TGCGCCAGCAGCTTGGCCAGCCTAGCGGGGGTTCAAGAGACCCAGTACTTC
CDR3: CASSLASLAGVQETQYF

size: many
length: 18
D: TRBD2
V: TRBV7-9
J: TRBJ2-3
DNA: TGTGCCAGCAGCATCAGCTCTCTAGCGGGGGGCCCCACAGATACGCAGTATTTT
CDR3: CASSISSLAGGPTDTQYF

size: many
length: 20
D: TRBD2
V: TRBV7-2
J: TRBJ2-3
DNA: TGTGCCAGCAGCACAGAAGTTAATAGCGGGGGGAGTCCTAGCACAGATACGCAGTATTTT
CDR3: CASSTEVNSGGSPSTDTQYF

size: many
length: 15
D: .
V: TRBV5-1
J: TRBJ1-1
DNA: TGCGCCAGCAGCTTGGAATGGGGAAGGATCACTGAAGCTTTCTTT
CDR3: CASSLEWGRITEAFF

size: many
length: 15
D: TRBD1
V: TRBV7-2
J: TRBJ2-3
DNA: TGTGCCAGCAGCTTACAGGACAGGGACACAGATACGCAGTATTTT
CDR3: CASSLQDRDTDTQYF

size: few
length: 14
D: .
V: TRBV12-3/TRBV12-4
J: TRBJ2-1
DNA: TGTGCCAGCAGTCCAGAGAGGGTGGACAATGAGCAGTTCTTC
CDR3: CASSPERVDNEQFF

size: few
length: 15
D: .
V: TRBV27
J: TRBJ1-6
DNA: TGTGCCAGCAGTTTATCTCGGTCCTATAATTCACCCCTCCACTTT
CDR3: CASSLSRSYNSPLHF

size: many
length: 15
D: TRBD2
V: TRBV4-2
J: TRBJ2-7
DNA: TGTGCCAGCAGCCAAGGGACTAGCGGGGAGCCTGAGCAGTACTTC
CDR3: CASSQGTSGEPEQYF

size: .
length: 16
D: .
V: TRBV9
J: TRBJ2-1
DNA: TGTGCCAGCAGCGTAGCTACCCCCCCACCTCTGGGCGAGCAGTTCTTC
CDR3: CASSVATPPPLGEQFF

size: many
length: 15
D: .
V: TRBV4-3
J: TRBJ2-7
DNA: TGCGCCAGCAGCCCGACCGACAGTCCCACCTACGAGCAGTACTTC
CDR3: CASSPTDSPTYEQYF

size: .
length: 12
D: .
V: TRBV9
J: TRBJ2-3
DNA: TGTGCCAGCAGCGTAGTACAAGATACGCAGTATTTT
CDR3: CASSVVQDTQYF

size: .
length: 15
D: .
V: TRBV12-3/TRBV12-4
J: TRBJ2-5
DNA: TGTGCCAGCAGTTTAGACGCGGGGAGTCAAGAGACCCAGTACTTC
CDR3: CASSLDAGSQETQYF

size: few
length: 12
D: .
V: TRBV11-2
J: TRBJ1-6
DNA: TGTGCCAGCAGACCCTTAAATTCACCCCTCCACTTT
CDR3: CASRPLNSPLHF

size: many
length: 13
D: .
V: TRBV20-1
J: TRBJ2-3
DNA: TGCAGTGCTAGAGACCGCTACACAGATACGCAGTATTTT
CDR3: CSARDRYTDTQYF

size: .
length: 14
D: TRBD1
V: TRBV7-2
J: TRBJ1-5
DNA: TGTGCCAGCAGCCCTGGGACAGGGATACAGCCCCAGCATTTT
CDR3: CASSPGTGIQPQHF

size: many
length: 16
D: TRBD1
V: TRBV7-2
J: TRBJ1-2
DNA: TGTGCCAGCAGCTTTGGGCCGGGACAGGGGGCTGTTGGCTACACCTTC
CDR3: CASSFGPGQGAVGYTF

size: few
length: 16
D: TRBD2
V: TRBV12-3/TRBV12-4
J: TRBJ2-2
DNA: TGTGCCAGCAGTTTCCCTGCGGGGGAGTACACCGGGGAGCTGTTTTTT
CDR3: CASSFPAGEYTGELFF

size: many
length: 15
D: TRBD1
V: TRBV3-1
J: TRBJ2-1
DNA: TGTGCCAGCAGCCAAGAATTCCCGGGACAGGGAAAGCAGTTCTTC
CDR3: CASSQEFPGQGKQFF

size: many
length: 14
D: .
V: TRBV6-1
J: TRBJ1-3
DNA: TGTGCCAGCATTAGAGCAGGGATCGGAAACACCATATATTTT
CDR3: CASIRAGIGNTIYF

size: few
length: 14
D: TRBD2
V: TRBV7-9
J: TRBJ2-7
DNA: TGTGCCAGCAGTGCGGGGGAACTACCCTACGAGCAGTACTTC
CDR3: CASSAGELPYEQYF

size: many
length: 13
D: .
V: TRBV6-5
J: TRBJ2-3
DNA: TGTGCCAGCAGTTACTCAGAAAGAGATACGCAGTATTTT
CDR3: CASSYSERDTQYF

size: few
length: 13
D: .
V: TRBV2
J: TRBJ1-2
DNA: TGTGCCAGGAATAGGGGTAGGAGCTATGGCTACACCTTC
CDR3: CARNRGRSYGYTF

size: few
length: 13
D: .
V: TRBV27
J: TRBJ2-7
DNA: TGTGCCAGCACCAAAATCCCACGAGGCGAGCAGTACTTC
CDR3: CASTKIPRGEQYF

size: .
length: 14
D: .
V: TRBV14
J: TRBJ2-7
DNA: TGTGCCAGCAGCCAAGCTGGGGCCGCCTACGAGCAGTACTTC
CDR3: CASSQAGAAYEQYF

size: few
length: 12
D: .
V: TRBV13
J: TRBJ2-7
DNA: TGTGCCAGCAGCTTAGGGGAATACGAGCAGTACTTC
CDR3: CASSLGEYEQYF

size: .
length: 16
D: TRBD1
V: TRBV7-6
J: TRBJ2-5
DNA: TGTGCCAGCAGCTTAGCTGACAGGGGAATCCAAGAGACCCAGTACTTC
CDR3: CASSLADRGIQETQYF

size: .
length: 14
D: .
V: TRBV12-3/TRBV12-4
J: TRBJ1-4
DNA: TGTGCCAGCAGTTCCGTCGGATCTAATGAAAAACTGTTTTTT
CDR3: CASSSVGSNEKLFF

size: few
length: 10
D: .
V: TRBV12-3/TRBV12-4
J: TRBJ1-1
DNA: TGTGCCAGCGGATTGGTATACGCTTTCTTT
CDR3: CASGLVYAFF

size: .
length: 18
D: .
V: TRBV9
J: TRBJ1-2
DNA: TGTGCCAGCAGCGACCACCCCGCGGCTTATTCAGCTAACTATGGCTACACCTTC
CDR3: CASSDHPAAYSANYGYTF

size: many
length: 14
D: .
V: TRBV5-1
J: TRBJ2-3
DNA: TGCGCCAGCAGCCCGGGACTGGGCACAGATACGCAGTATTTT
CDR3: CASSPGLGTDTQYF